These T cell receptor beta chains were read from a single sample in a study of cytomegalovirus exposure and HLA in healthy donors. Some clones are missing from TCRdb's copy, which holds only in-frame ones; the method was immunoSEQ multiplex PCR. In total, the table holds around 88,000 clones. The sequenced sample was PBMCs. These receptors were obtained from a girl aged 5 to 17 in good health and CMV-seropositive. CDR3s include the opening cysteine and the closing phenylalanine or tryptophan. D genes are given only for firm matches. Where a row states a size, it is once, few, many or the class of an expanded clone; other rows omit it.

v_call	clone_size	j_call	d_call	cdr3_nt	cdr3_aa
TRBV29-1	.	TRBJ1-1	.	TGCAGCGTTGAAGGGAGCAGCTACACTGAAGCTTTCTTT	CSVEGSSYTEAFF
TRBV5-1	.	TRBJ1-2	.	TGCGCCAGCAGCTTGGCGGGGGTCGGAGAGGGCTACACCTTC	CASSLAGVGEGYTF
TRBV11-2	.	TRBJ2-3	TRBD2	TGTGCCAGCCAAGGACTAGTGCCCACAGATACGCAGTATTTT	CASQGLVPTDTQYF
TRBV9	.	TRBJ2-5	.	TGTGCCAGCAGCGTTGCCGGAGGAGTACAAGAGACCCAGTACTTC	CASSVAGGVQETQYF
TRBV18	.	TRBJ1-1	.	TGTGCCAGCTCACCAGGAGGGAGCAGTGGGAACACTGAAGCTTTCTTT	CASSPGGSSGNTEAFF
TRBV6-1	.	TRBJ2-6	.	TGTGCCAGCAGCCCAGGGGCCAACGTCCTGACTTTC	CASSPGANVLTF
TRBV9	.	TRBJ2-2	.	TGTGCCAGCAGCGCTCCTAGAGGGGGGGGGTCCGGGGAGCTGTTTTTT	CASSAPRGGGSGELFF
TRBV14	medium-sized	TRBJ2-1	TRBD1	TGTGCCAGCAGCCAACAAGACAGGGTCAATGAGCAGTTCTTC	CASSQQDRVNEQFF
TRBV2	.	TRBJ2-3	.	TGTGCCAGCATGAAATGGGGCGATACGCAGTATTTT	CASMKWGDTQYF
TRBV4-3	.	TRBJ2-1	.	TGCGCCAGCAGCGGTAGCGGAAAAAGCTCCTACAATGAGCAGTTCTTC	CASSGSGKSSYNEQFF
TRBV7-2	.	TRBJ1-2	.	TGTGCCAGCAGCTTAGCGCTCGGGGGCTACACCTTC	CASSLALGGYTF
TRBV14	.	TRBJ1-1	.	TGTGCCAGCAGCCAAGTGCCCACTTACACTGAAGCTTTCTTT	CASSQVPTYTEAFF
TRBV7-2	.	TRBJ2-2	.	TGTGCCAGCAGCCCCTGGGACACCTACACCGGGGAGCTGTTTTTT	CASSPWDTYTGELFF
TRBV4-1	.	TRBJ2-2	TRBD1	TGCGCCAGCAGCCAAGCACAGGGGACCGGGGAGCTGTTTTTT	CASSQAQGTGELFF
TRBV7-9	.	TRBJ1-1	TRBD1	TGTGCCAGCAGCCGATTGACAGGGCCGCCTCCTGAAGCTTTCTTT	CASSRLTGPPPEAFF
TRBV5-1	.	TRBJ1-4	TRBD1	TGCGCCAGCAGCATGACAGGGAGGCGCGATGAAAAACTGTTTTTT	CASSMTGRRDEKLFF
TRBV19	.	TRBJ2-7	TRBD1	TGTGCCAGTAACCCGGGACAGGGGATCTACGAGCAGTACTTC	CASNPGQGIYEQYF
TRBV9	.	TRBJ2-7	TRBD1	TGTGCCAGCAGCCCCCCCGGACAGGGAACCCACGAGCAGTACTTC	CASSPPGQGTHEQYF
TRBV19	.	TRBJ1-2	.	TGTGCCAGTAGCACAACGACAGTCTGGGGCTATGGCTACACCTTC	CASSTTTVWGYGYTF
TRBV11-2	.	TRBJ1-3	.	TGTGCCAGCAGCTTAGGATCGGAGCTTGCAGGAAACACCATATATTTT	CASSLGSELAGNTIYF
TRBV27	.	TRBJ2-3	.	TGTGCCAGCAGTCCCCGAGAGGGATGGCAGGCAGATACGCAGTATTTT	CASSPREGWQADTQYF
TRBV7-9	.	TRBJ1-4	TRBD1	TGTGCCAGCAGCTCAAGGGGACAGGGATCTAATGAAAAACTGTTTTTT	CASSSRGQGSNEKLFF
TRBV6-6	.	TRBJ1-2	TRBD1	TGTGCCAGCAGTCACGGGGGGACAGGGCCTGGCTACACCTTC	CASSHGGTGPGYTF
TRBV2	.	TRBJ1-2	TRBD1	TGTGCCAGCAGTCCTGGGACAGGGCGGGTGCACGGCTACACCTTC	CASSPGTGRVHGYTF
TRBV6-1	.	TRBJ2-3	.	TGTGCCAGCAGTGCGACGACAGATCTACCCCTCACAGATACGCAGTATTTT	CASSATTDLPLTDTQYF
TRBV9	.	TRBJ2-5	TRBD2	TGTGCCAGCAGCGTAGGGGCTAGCGGACCCATACTGGAGACCCAGTACTTC	CASSVGASGPILETQYF
TRBV4-1	.	TRBJ2-5	TRBD1	TGCGCCAGCAAGGGACAGAATACCCCTCTAGGACAAGAGACCCAGTACTTC	CASKGQNTPLGQETQYF
TRBV29-1	.	TRBJ2-1	.	TGCAGCGGGGGGAACAGGGATGAGCAGTTCTTC	CSGGNRDEQFF